This T cell receptor beta chain derives from a study of vaccination and CD4 T cells after COVID-19. In the study overall: Overlapping peptides of the spike proteins of SARS-CoV-2, HCoV-NL63, HCoV-OC43 and HCoV-229E were used for cell stimulation.

The Oncomine TCR Beta short-read assay sequenced DNA from cultured CD4+ T cells. TCRdb re-derived calls from the PCR reads in MiXCR, one entry per CDR3 protein. The sample shows some 16,000 distinct CDR3 sequences, just under 55% of them seen only once. Worth noting for this clonotype: Its antigen is as yet unknown.

V lost 3 bases to trimming and J lost 2 bases, with 5 bases between them. This CDR3 has 13 amino acids. Germline CDR1 is SGHTA and CDR2 is FQGNSA. Treatment specified: roughly nine-day PBMC culture with coronavirus spike peptide pools or control peptides (ViraFEST assay). This TCR was recovered from a human donor who had recovered from COVID-19. The chain links TRBV7-2 to TRBJ1-3; no clear D. Material: CD4+ T cells from blood, cultured in vitro. The CDR3 DNA follows: TGTGCCAGCAGCTTTGGGGCTGGAAACACCATATATTTT. Protein product: CASSFGAGNTIYF.